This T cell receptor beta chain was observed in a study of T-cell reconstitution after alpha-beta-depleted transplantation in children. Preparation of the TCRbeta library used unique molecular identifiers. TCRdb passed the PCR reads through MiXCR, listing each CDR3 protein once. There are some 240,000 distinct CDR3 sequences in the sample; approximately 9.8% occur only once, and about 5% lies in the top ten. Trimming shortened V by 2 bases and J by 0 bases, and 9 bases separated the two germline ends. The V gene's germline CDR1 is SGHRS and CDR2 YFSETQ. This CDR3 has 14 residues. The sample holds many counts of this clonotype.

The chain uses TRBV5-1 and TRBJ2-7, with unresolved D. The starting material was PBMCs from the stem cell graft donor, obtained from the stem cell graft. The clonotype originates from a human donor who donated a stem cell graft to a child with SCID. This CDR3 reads CASSFAPSSYEQYF. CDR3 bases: TGCGCCAGCAGCTTCGCACCCAGCTCCTACGAGCAGTACTTC.